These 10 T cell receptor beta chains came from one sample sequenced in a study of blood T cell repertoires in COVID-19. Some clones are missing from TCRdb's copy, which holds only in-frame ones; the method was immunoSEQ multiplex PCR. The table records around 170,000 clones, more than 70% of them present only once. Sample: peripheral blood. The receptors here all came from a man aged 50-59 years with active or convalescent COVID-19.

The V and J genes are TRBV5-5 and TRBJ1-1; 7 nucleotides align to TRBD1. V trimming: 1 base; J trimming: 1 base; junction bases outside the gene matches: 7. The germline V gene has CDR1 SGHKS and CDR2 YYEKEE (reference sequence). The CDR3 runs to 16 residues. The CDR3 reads CASSLHGAGGNTEAFF. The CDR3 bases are TGTGCCAGCAGCTTGCATGGCGCAGGGGGGAACACTGAAGCTTTCTTT.

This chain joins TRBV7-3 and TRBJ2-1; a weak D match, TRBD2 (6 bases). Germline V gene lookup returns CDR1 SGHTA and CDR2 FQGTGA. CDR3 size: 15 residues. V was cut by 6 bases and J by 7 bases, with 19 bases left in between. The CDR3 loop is CASRKTTGERNEQFF. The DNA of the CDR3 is TGTGCCAGCAGAAAGACTACGGGGGAGAGGAATGAGCAGTTCTTC.

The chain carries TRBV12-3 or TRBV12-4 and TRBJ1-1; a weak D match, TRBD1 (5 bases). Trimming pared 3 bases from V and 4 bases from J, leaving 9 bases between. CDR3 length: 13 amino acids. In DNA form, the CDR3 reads TGTGCCAGCAGTTTTGGGGCGAGCACTGAAGCTTTCTTT. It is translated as CASSFGASTEAFF.

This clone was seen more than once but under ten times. The CDR3 loop is CASSFGGGRDQPQHF. The CDR3 nucleotides are TGTGCCAGCAGCTTTGGGGGCGGTAGGGATCAGCCCCAGCATTTT. The rearrangement links TRBV7-8 to TRBJ1-5; maybe TRBD1 (6 bases). Trimming removed 3 bases at V and 5 bases at J, with 14 bases between. The germline gives CDR1 SGHVS, CDR2 FQNEAQ. This CDR3 region has 15 residues.

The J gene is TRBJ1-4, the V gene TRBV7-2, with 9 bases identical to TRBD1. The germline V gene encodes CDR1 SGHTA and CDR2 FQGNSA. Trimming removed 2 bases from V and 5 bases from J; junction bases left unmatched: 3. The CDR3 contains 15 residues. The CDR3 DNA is TGTGCCAGCAGCTTAAAGGGGACAGGGAATGAAAAACTGTTTTTT. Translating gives CASSLKGTGNEKLFF.

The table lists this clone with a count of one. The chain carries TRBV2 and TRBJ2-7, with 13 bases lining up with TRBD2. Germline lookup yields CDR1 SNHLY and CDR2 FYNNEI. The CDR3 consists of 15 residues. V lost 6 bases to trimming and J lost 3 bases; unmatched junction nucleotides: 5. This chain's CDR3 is CASSPRTSGGYEQYF. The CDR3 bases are TGTGCCAGCAGCCCGAGGACTAGCGGGGGCTACGAGCAGTACTTC.

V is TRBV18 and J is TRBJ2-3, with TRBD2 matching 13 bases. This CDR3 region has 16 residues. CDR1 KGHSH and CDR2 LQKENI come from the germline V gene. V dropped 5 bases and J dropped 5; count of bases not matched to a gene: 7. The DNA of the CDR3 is TGTGCCAGCTCAACCGGACTAGCGGGAGTTGGAGATACGCAGTATTTT. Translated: CASSTGLAGVGDTQYF.

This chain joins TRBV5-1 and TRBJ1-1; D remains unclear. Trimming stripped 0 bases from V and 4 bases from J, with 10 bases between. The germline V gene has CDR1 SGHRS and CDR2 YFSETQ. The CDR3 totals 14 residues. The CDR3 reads CASSLAWGGTEAFF. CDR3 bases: TGCGCCAGCAGCTTGGCCTGGGGAGGCACTGAAGCTTTCTTT.

The CDR3 sequence: CASSVFLAGGPDTQYF. For the CDR3, the DNA is TGTGCCAGCAGCGTATTCCTAGCGGGGGGGCCAGATACGCAGTATTTT. The chain couples TRBV9 to TRBJ2-3; 12 bases fit TRBD2. Germline V CDR1 and CDR2: SGDLS, YYNGEE. Trimming removed 1 base from V and 4 bases from J; junction bases left unmatched: 4. The CDR3 runs to 16 residues.

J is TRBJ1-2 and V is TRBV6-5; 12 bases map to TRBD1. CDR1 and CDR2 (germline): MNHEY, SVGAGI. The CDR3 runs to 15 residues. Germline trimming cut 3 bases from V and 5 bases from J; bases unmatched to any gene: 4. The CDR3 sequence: CASSYPGQGAYGYTF. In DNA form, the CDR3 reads TGTGCCAGCAGTTATCCGGGACAGGGGGCTTATGGCTACACCTTC.